These 8 T cell receptor beta chains were all obtained from the same sample, sequenced in a study of monozygotic twins with inflammatory bowel disease. No DNA is given; TCRdb re-called the 5' RACE reads and lists each CDR3 protein once. The table for this sample gives 350,000 to 500,000 distinct CDR3 sequences. Sequencing was carried out using blood. All receptors come from a human donor with ulcerative colitis or Crohn's disease, or a healthy co-twin of an affected twin (not recorded which).

The V gene is TRBV12-3 or TRBV12-4, the J gene TRBJ2-1; the TRBD1 assignment by TCRdb is unverifiable without DNA. This CDR3 has 13 amino acids. CDR3 protein: CANRQGPTDEQFF.

The CDR3 here is CASSLVAGVYNEQFF. The gene calls are TRBV5-8 and TRBJ2-1. CDR3 length equals 15 residues. Per the germline V gene, CDR1 is SGHTS and CDR2 is YDEGEE.

This chain connects TRBV5-4 to TRBJ1-6; TCRdb's D call, TRBD1, is unchecked because there is no DNA. CDR1 SGHNT and CDR2 YYREEE come from the germline V gene (reference sequence). The length of the CDR3 is 15 residues. CDR3 protein: CASSLQGAGNSPLHF.

The chain is built from TRBV20-1 and TRBJ2-7; the TCRdb call, TRBD1, lacks DNA for checking. The CDR3 is made up of 12 amino acids. Germline loops: CDR1 DFQATT, CDR2 SNEGSKA (reference sequence). CDR3 amino acids: CSARDAGDKQYF.

The chain uses TRBV4-3 and TRBJ2-3. Germline assignment: CDR1 LGHNA and CDR2 YSLEER. This CDR3 has 17 amino acids. CDR3 sequence reads: CASSQEASAASTDTQYF.

The chain combines TRBV4-3 with TRBJ2-1; TCRdb's D call, TRBD2, is unchecked because there is no DNA. The CDR3 covers 16 residues. Germline CDR1 and CDR2: LGHNA and YSLEER. The CDR3 is CASSQGRLAAYNEQFF.

This chain links TRBV3-1 with TRBJ2-1. Germline CDR1 and CDR2: LGHDT and YNNKEL (reference sequence). The CDR3 is 17 residues long. The chain's CDR3 is CASSQDNGLSSYNEQFF.

The rearrangement links TRBV6-1 to TRBJ2-6. CDR1 and CDR2 from the germline V gene are MNHNS and SASEGT. This CDR3 has 15 residues. The CDR3 sequence: CASSGTRSGANVLTF.